Each of the 6 T cell receptor beta chains below was sequenced from the same sample in a study of blood T cell repertoires in COVID-19. The protocol was immunoSEQ multiplex PCR, while the TCRdb copy is restricted to in-frame clones and leaves out a portion. The sample lists 250,000 to 350,000 clones; around 90% were seen once. Sequencing input: peripheral blood. The receptors were gathered from a man between 18 and 29 years old with active or convalescent COVID-19.

By proportion, this clone is medium-sized (0.01 to 0.1%). V and J are TRBV6-1 and TRBJ2-7, with D perhaps TRBD1 (5 bases). CDR1 and CDR2 from the germline V gene are MNHNS and SASEGT. This CDR3 region has 14 residues. Trimming pared 3 bases from V and 6 bases from J, leaving 15 bases between. CDR3 region: CASSEETEASEQYF. The CDR3 nucleotides read TGTGCCAGCAGTGAGGAGACAGAGGCAAGCGAGCAGTACTTC.

V is TRBV4-2 and J is TRBJ2-7; perhaps TRBD1 as D (6 bases). With 6 bases removed from V and 6 bases from J, the gap between germline ends came to 15 bases. Per germline, CDR1 LGHNA and CDR2 YNFKEQ. The CDR3 contains 13 residues. The CDR3 loop is CASSSSGTTEQYF. The CDR3 coding sequence is TGTGCCAGCAGTTCATCCGGGACAACCGAGCAGTACTTC.

Only a few counts were recorded for this clone. The chain recombines TRBV7-9 with TRBJ1-2; 7 bases map to TRBD1. J was trimmed by 4 bases and V by 5 bases; bases with no gene match: 10. Germline-derived CDR1 and CDR2 are SEHNR and FQNEAQ (reference sequence). The CDR3 is 15 amino acids. The CDR3 sequence: CASSPKRQGGYGYTF. The CDR3 DNA reads TGTGCCAGCAGCCCGAAAAGACAGGGCGGCTATGGCTACACCTTC.

This chain uses TRBV19 with TRBJ1-2, with 9 positions matching TRBD1. V gave up 5 bases and J gave up 5 bases; unmatched junction bases: 9. The CDR3 covers 15 residues. Germline V gene sequence: CDR1 LNHDA, CDR2 SQIVND (reference sequence). The CDR3 reads CASSSDRGRVYGYTF. The CDR3 DNA follows: TGTGCCAGTAGTTCGGACAGGGGACGGGTGTATGGCTACACCTTC. Variable domain in full (rest from reference TRBV19 and TRBJ1-2): DGGITQSPKYLFRKEGQNVTLSCEQNLNHDAMYWYRQDPGQGLRLIYYSQIVNDFQKGDIAEGYSVSREKKESFPLTVTSAQKNPTAFYLCASSSDRGRVYGYTFGSGTRLTVV.

This chain links TRBV5-1 with TRBJ2-1, with 8 bases fitting TRBD2. Germline assignment: CDR1 SGHRS and CDR2 YFSETQ. Trimming took 4 bases from V and 4 from J; bases not matched to a gene: 4. The CDR3 sequence is 14 residues long. The CDR3 spells CASSMGLDYNEQFF. DNA for the CDR3: TGCGCCAGCAGCATGGGACTAGATTACAATGAGCAGTTCTTC. The full variable domain, in which reference TRBV5-1 and TRBJ2-1 provide the parts outside the CDR3, is KAGVTQTPRYLIKTRGQQVTLSCSPISGHRSVSWYQQTPGQGLQFLFEYFSETQRNKGNFPGRFSGRQFSNSRSEMNVSTLELGDSALYLCASSMGLDYNEQFFGPGTRLTVL.

This rearrangement joins TRBV29-1 to TRBJ2-7; TRBD1 matches at 7 bases. Germline V lookup: CDR1 SQVTM, CDR2 ANQGSEA. J gave up 3 bases and V 6 bases, and 20 bases lay outside the gene matches. This CDR3 is built from 17 residues. CDR3 in DNA: TGCAGCGTGGGCAAGGAGTGGAGACAGGGTAGAGGCTACGAGCAGTACTTC. Protein sequence: CSVGKEWRQGRGYEQYF.